The T cell receptor (beta chain) described here comes from a study of T cells after yellow fever vaccination. Study-wide context: Fractions containing few cells were prepared with SMART-Seq v4 Ultra Low Input.

Losses at the gene ends were 4 bases for V and 4 bases for J; bases not matched to a gene: 6. The CDR3 is 13 amino acids. CDR1 and CDR2 (germline): DFQATT, SNEGSKA (reference sequence). Study findings and constraints: Researchers report a weaker secondary response that nonetheless peaked faster, day 5 versus 15.

As concerns this clonotype: Its cognate antigen is unknown.

TCRdb re-called the 5' RACE reads through MiXCR, storing one row per CDR3 protein. The repertoire holds roughly 170,000 distinct CDR3 sequences, with approximately 6% as singletons. The sample here was CD4+ T cells sorted from PBMCs, taken on the day of the first yellow fever vaccination. The origin of this receptor is a man younger than 30 who received the YFV17D yellow fever vaccine. The chain uses TRBV20-1 and TRBJ1-2; 7 bases line up with TRBD1. CDR3: CSATGTASYGYTF. Written as DNA, the CDR3 is TGCAGTGCTACCGGGACAGCAAGCTATGGCTACACCTTC.